The rows below give T cell receptor beta chains drawn from one sample of a study of shared clonotypes between healthy human individuals. The protocol was immunoSEQ multiplex PCR, while the TCRdb copy is restricted to in-frame clones and leaves out a portion. The sample holds fewer than 1.8 million clones, around 98.5% seen once. Material: naive CD4+ T cells sorted from blood. Receptors originate from a man aged 25 to 40 in good health. The CDR3 runs from the conserved cysteine through the conserved F or W. Each record gives: D gene, J gene, V gene, CDR3 DNA, CDR3 protein. A D gene is named only where the DNA matches it firmly.

TRBD1 | TRBJ2-1 | TRBV7-9 | TGTGCCAGCAGCTTTGGACAGGGGTCTTGGTATGAGCAGTTCTTC | CASSFGQGSWYEQFF
TRBD1 | TRBJ1-4 | TRBV18 | TGTGCCAGCTCACTCCAAAGACAGGGAGGTCGTGAAAAACTGTTTTTT | CASSLQRQGGREKLFF
NA | TRBJ2-7 | TRBV5-4 | TGTGCCAGCTCCGCCCGGGGGCTTCCCTACGAGCAGTACTTC | CASSARGLPYEQYF
NA | TRBJ1-4 | TRBV4-3 | TGCGCCAGCAGCCAAGGGACCGGGGTCAGGGCTGCAACTAATGAAAAACTGTTTTTT | CASSQGTGVRAATNEKLFF
NA | TRBJ1-3 | TRBV28 | TGTGCCAGCAGTTTAGAGAGACTCAGGGCTGGAAACACCATATATTTT | CASSLERLRAGNTIYF
NA | TRBJ2-7 | TRBV27 | TGTGCCAGCAGTTTTACTGGCTACGAGCAGTACTTC | CASSFTGYEQYF
NA | TRBJ2-2 | TRBV29-1 | TGCAGATTAGCAACGGGTGGGACCGGGGAGCTGTTTTTT | CRLATGGTGELFF
NA | TRBJ2-5 | TRBV7-9 | TGTGCCAGCAGCTTAAGGGCCAAACTGCTCCAAGAGACCCAGTACTTC | CASSLRAKLLQETQYF
NA | TRBJ2-1 | TRBV15 | TGTGCCACCAGCAAATGGACTAAATCTTTAAGGGTTGAGCAGTTCTTC | CATSKWTKSLRVEQFF
NA | TRBJ2-7 | TRBV5-4 | TGTGCCAGCAGCCCCGGCGGGTCTAGACAGTCCTACGAGCAGTACTTC | CASSPGGSRQSYEQYF